The T cell receptor (beta chain) described here comes from a study of cytomegalovirus exposure and HLA in healthy donors. Overall study context: A previous analysis identified 117 million unique TCR beta sequences derived from 180 million or so T cells. General study results and limits: The later analysis indicated that the majority of CMV-associated TCR beta chains appeared HLA-restricted.

As regards this clone: The target antigen is unknown.

CDR3 size: 14 residues. V shed 1 base and J 5 bases; nucleotides not matched to a gene: 5. Germline CDR1 SEHNR, CDR2 FQNEAQ (reference sequence). Researchers ran the PCR with 60 Vbeta and 13 Jbeta primers. Only in-frame clones appear in the TCRdb table, and some are missing; sequencing was by immunoSEQ multiplex PCR. The sample lists approximately 100,000 clones; more than 65% were seen once. This TCR derives from a woman younger than 35 in good health and CMV-seronegative. Specimen: PBMCs. This chain joins TRBV7-9 and TRBJ2-7, with 7 nucleotides matching TRBD1. Here the CDR3 reads CASSLEGQYDEQYF. The CDR3 DNA is TGTGCCAGCAGCTTAGAGGGACAGTACGACGAGCAGTACTTC.